This T cell receptor (beta chain) was recovered during a study of blood T cell repertoires in COVID-19. Study context: COVID-19 samples from acute and convalescent phases originated in the United States, Italy and Spain. From T cells, B-cell-depleted T cells, or PBMCs came the material, which was cDNA or gDNA.

Only a few counts were recorded for this clone. The CDR3 sequence is 13 residues long. The V gene's germline CDR1 is MNHNY and CDR2 SVGAGI (reference sequence). Trimming removed 6 bases from V and 2 bases from J; junction bases left unmatched: 1. In the original analysis: From reference gene primer amplification, estimates of nucleated cell counts were derived. Clones were read by immunoSEQ multiplex PCR, and TCRdb kept only the in-frame ones, dropping some. D and trimming come from the DNA, and the V and J calls and clone size come from that table. The table has about 120,000 clones, roughly 82% seen once; the top ten hold about 12%.

The chain couples TRBV6-6 to TRBJ1-5, with TRBD1 identical over 7 bases. Sequenced: peripheral blood. The sequence came from a human donor in a cohort sampled during active COVID-19. The CDR3 sequence is CASRDRGNQPQHF. CDR3 nucleotides: TGTGCCAGCAGAGACAGGGGCAATCAGCCCCAGCATTTT.